Listed here are 26 T cell receptor beta chains from one sample, sequenced in a study of T cell responses to AZD1222 COVID-19 vaccine. Only in-frame clones appear in the TCRdb table, and some are missing; sequencing was by immunoSEQ multiplex PCR. This sample has nearly 110,000 clones, with about 90% found just once. Sequencing was performed on peripheral blood, taken on day 0 of AZD1222 vaccination. The receptors were gathered from an adult in good health.

V gene TRBV10-3 combines with J gene TRBJ2-5; 11 nucleotides line up with TRBD2. The germline gives CDR1 ENHRY, CDR2 SYGVKD. The CDR3 extends over 13 amino acids. V was pared by 6 bases and J by 3 bases, with 0 bases of the junction left unmatched. The CDR3 bases are TGTGCCATCAGGACTAGCGGGGAAGAGACCCAGTACTTC. It translates to CAIRTSGEETQYF.

The J gene is TRBJ1-2, the V gene TRBV30; perhaps TRBD1 as D (5 bases). Trimming pared 4 bases from V and 5 bases from J, leaving 11 bases between. CDR1 and CDR2 from the germline V gene are GTSNPN and SVGIG (reference sequence). The CDR3 runs to 12 residues. The CDR3 coding sequence is TGTGCCTGGAACTACGGGGGGTATGGCTACACCTTC. Amino acids: CAWNYGGYGYTF.

The rearrangement joins TRBV9 to TRBJ2-1; 13 bases match TRBD2. The V segment lost 0 bases and the J segment 3 bases; nucleotides outside the gene matches: 3. The CDR3 has 17 amino acids. Looked up from germline, CDR1 is SGDLS and CDR2 is YYNGEE. Here the CDR3 reads CASSVGTSGGHYNEQFF. Here the CDR3 DNA reads TGTGCCAGCAGCGTAGGGACTAGCGGGGGCCACTACAATGAGCAGTTCTTC.

The chain links TRBV30 to TRBJ1-6; D call uncertain. V was clipped by 4 bases and J by 7 bases, with 17 bases between them. The CDR3 spans 15 residues. Germline CDR1 is GTSNPN and CDR2 is SVGIG (reference sequence). The DNA of the CDR3 is TGTGCCTGGAACTGTCGTTTTAAATTCAATTCACCCCTCCACTTT. Translated: CAWNCRFKFNSPLHF.

The chain links TRBV19 to TRBJ2-1; 14 nucleotides line up with TRBD2. The ends lost 10 bases at V and 3 bases at J; junction bases unmatched: 8. Germline assignment: CDR1 LNHDA and CDR2 SQIVND (reference sequence). This CDR3 region has 16 residues. The CDR3 reads CATRPGLAGGYNEQFF. For the CDR3, the DNA is TGTGCCACCCGCCCCGGACTAGCGGGGGGCTACAATGAGCAGTTCTTC.

The chain is built from TRBV3-1 (or the pseudogene TRBV3-2) and TRBJ1-6, with D tentatively TRBD1 (5 bases). Trimming cost V 1 base and J 6 bases, with 10 bases left between them. This CDR3 spans 15 amino acids. The V gene's germline CDR1 is LGHDT and CDR2 YNNKEL (reference sequence). The CDR3 region is CASSQALTANSPLHF. Written as DNA, the CDR3 is TGTGCCAGCAGCCAAGCTTTGACAGCTAATTCACCCCTCCACTTT.

This chain links TRBV28 with TRBJ1-6; no firm D call. V was clipped by 6 bases and J by 6 bases, with 21 bases between them. The germline CDR1 and CDR2 sequences are MDHEN and SYDVKM. The CDR3 is 17 amino acids. DNA of the CDR3: TGTGCCAGCAGCTCACCGGACGGAGAACTGGGTAATTCACCCCTCCACTTT. Its translation is CASSSPDGELGNSPLHF.

V is TRBV7-8 and J is TRBJ1-4; TRBD1 agrees at 7 bases. Germline V CDR1 and CDR2: SGHVS, FQNEAQ. V shed 5 bases and J 5 bases; nucleotides not matched to a gene: 5. The CDR3 has 14 amino acids. In DNA form, the CDR3 reads TGTGCCAGCAGCCCCAGGGGGGGGAATGAAAAACTGTTTTTT. Its translation: CASSPRGGNEKLFF.

The CDR3 DNA follows: TGCAGCGTACCTCCCAAGGGGGTGAACACTGAAGCTTTCTTT. It encodes CSVPPKGVNTEAFF. This chain uses TRBV29-1 with TRBJ1-1; possible D gene TRBD1, 6 bases. The ends were cut back, 6 bases at V and 0 bases at J, with 14 bases in the middle. The CDR3 is made up of 14 amino acids. Germline V gene sequence: CDR1 SQVTM, CDR2 ANQGSEA.

This chain joins TRBV13 and TRBJ2-5; D is ambiguous. CDR1 is PRHDT, CDR2 FYEKMQ, per germline (reference sequence). Trimming stripped 7 bases from V and 0 bases from J, with 12 bases between. This CDR3 has 14 residues. The chain's CDR3 is CASTLGRNQETQYF. The CDR3 DNA reads TGTGCCAGCACCCTCGGACGGAACCAAGAGACCCAGTACTTC. Looking up the rest from reference TRBV13 and TRBJ2-5 gives the full variable domain: AAGVIQSPRHLIKEKRETATLKCYPIPRHDTVYWYQQGPGQDPQFLISFYEKMQSDKGSIPDRFSAQQFSDYHSELNMSSLELGDSALYFCASTLGRNQETQYFGPGTRLLVL.

The chain joins TRBV7-9 to TRBJ2-3; D possibly uses TRBD1 or TRBD2 (5 bases each). Germline CDR1 SEHNR, CDR2 FQNEAQ (reference sequence). V lost 6 bases and J 8 bases, leaving 21 bases between the germline ends. The CDR3 has 15 residues. As DNA, the CDR3 is TGTGCCAGCAGGAGCCGGGACCCGACTCCCGGTACGCAGTATTTT. Its protein product is CASRSRDPTPGTQYF.

This chain uses TRBV3-1 (or the pseudogene TRBV3-2) with TRBJ2-5, with D unclear. Germline assignment: CDR1 LGHDT and CDR2 YNNKEL (reference sequence). Trimming removed 3 bases at V and 5 bases at J, with 16 bases between. There are 15 residues in the CDR3. In nucleotides, the CDR3 is TGTGCCAGCAGCCACAGTAGGTCACCCCTGGAGACCCAGTACTTC. Amino acids: CASSHSRSPLETQYF.

The genes are TRBV4-1 and TRBJ2-1; 7 nucleotides line up with TRBD2. Trimming at V came to 0 bases and at J to 4 bases, leaving 6 bases not matched to a gene. This CDR3 has 16 residues. CDR1 is MGHRA, CDR2 YSYEKL, per germline. The CDR3 nucleotides read TGCGCCAGCAGCCAAGAAGTCAGCGGGAATTACAATGAGCAGTTCTTC. Its protein is CASSQEVSGNYNEQFF.

This chain's CDR3 is CASRVDLRVSPLHF. The CDR3 DNA reads TGCGCCAGCAGGGTGGATCTAAGGGTGTCACCCCTCCACTTT. The J gene is TRBJ1-6, the V gene TRBV5-1; D ambiguous. Germline V CDR1 and CDR2: SGHRS, YFSETQ. V dropped 5 bases and J dropped 10 bases, with 16 bases sitting between them. This CDR3 region has 14 residues.

This chain uses TRBV27 with TRBJ2-1; maybe TRBD1 (6 bases). From germline, CDR1 is MNHEY and CDR2 SMNVEV (reference sequence). This CDR3 region has 17 residues. V was pared by 3 bases and J by 4 bases, with 19 bases between. The CDR3 is CASSFVPFRDNYNEQFF. The CDR3 DNA sequence: TGTGCCAGCAGTTTCGTTCCGTTTCGGGACAATTACAATGAGCAGTTCTTC.

This clone was counted only a few times. The chain couples TRBV2 to TRBJ2-1; D ambiguous. Germline lookup yields CDR1 SNHLY and CDR2 FYNNEI. The V gene lost 6 bases and the J gene lost 0 bases, with 6 bases spanning the gap. There are 13 residues in the CDR3. The CDR3 region has the DNA TGTGCCAGCAGGGACCTCTCCTACAATGAGCAGTTCTTC. It codes for CASRDLSYNEQFF.

The rearrangement uses TRBV6-6 and TRBJ1-2; the D gene is possibly TRBD1 (5 bases). The V gene's germline CDR1 is MNHNY and CDR2 SVGAGI (reference sequence). With 4 bases removed from V and 0 bases from J, the gap between germline ends came to 12 bases. The CDR3 runs 15 residues. CDR3 nucleotides: TGTGCCAGCAGTTTCTCCGACAGCCCTAACTATGGCTACACCTTC. This sequence encodes CASSFSDSPNYGYTF.

As regards this clone: At the DNA level, this CDR3 is encoded by other sequences in the same sample as well. The V and J genes are TRBV19 and TRBJ1-2; no firm D call. CDR3 length equals 12 residues. Trimming removed 1 base at V and 2 bases at J, with 2 bases between. CDR1 and CDR2 (germline): LNHDA, SQIVND (reference sequence). This CDR3 reads CASSIVNYGYTF. The CDR3 DNA is TGTGCCAGTAGTATAGTGAACTATGGCTACACCTTC.

V and J are TRBV7-2 and TRBJ2-1; 7 bases line up with TRBD1. CDR1 SGHTA and CDR2 FQGNSA come from the germline V gene. V lost 1 base, J lost 4 bases, and 13 bases stayed unmatched. This CDR3 region has 18 residues. The CDR3 sequence: CASSLEGGLSPPYNEQFF. Written as DNA, the CDR3 is TGTGCCAGCAGCTTAGAAGGGGGCCTAAGTCCCCCTTACAATGAGCAGTTCTTC.

The V call is TRBV6-6, the J call TRBJ2-5; a weak D match, TRBD1 (5 bases). V lost 6 bases and J 5 bases, leaving 7 bases between the germline ends. In germline, CDR1 is MNHNY, CDR2 SVGAGI (reference sequence). This CDR3 has 11 residues. The chain's CDR3 is CASSAGETQYF. The CDR3 DNA follows: TGTGCCAGCAGCGCAGGGGAGACCCAGTACTTC.

The rearrangement links TRBV19 to TRBJ1-2; D uncertain. This CDR3 spans 12 amino acids. Germline CDR1 reads LNHDA; CDR2 reads SQIVND (reference sequence). Deletions cut 0 bases from V and 1 base from J, with 0 bases between. The CDR3 protein is CASSIDNYGYTF. In DNA form, the CDR3 reads TGTGCCAGTAGTATAGATAACTATGGCTACACCTTC.

The rearrangement links TRBV6-2 or TRBV6-3 to TRBJ2-2; D remains ambiguous. CDR3 length equals 13 residues. CDR1 MNHEY and CDR2 SVGEGT come from the germline V gene. Trimming took off 6 bases at V and 3 bases at J, with 8 bases between the two ends. Here the CDR3 DNA reads TGTGCCAGCAGCTGGTCGGACACCGGGGAGCTGTTTTTT. It codes for CASSWSDTGELFF.

V is TRBV25-1 and J is TRBJ1-2; 8 bases align to TRBD1. Germline-derived CDR1 and CDR2 are MGHDK and SYGVNS. J was trimmed by 2 bases and V by 4 bases; bases with no gene match: 12. CDR3 length: 17 residues. The CDR3 bases are TGTGCCAGCAGTGGGGACAGGACAGGGCAGACGAACTATGGCTACACCTTC. Encoded protein: CASSGDRTGQTNYGYTF.

This sequence joins TRBV6-1 and TRBJ2-7; possibly TRBD2 for D (6 bases). The V end was cut by 2 bases, the J end by 7 bases, with 9 bases between. Per the germline V gene, CDR1 is MNHNS and CDR2 is SASEGT. CDR3 size: 12 residues. The CDR3 here is CASSEYAGEQYF. The CDR3 DNA sequence: TGTGCCAGCAGTGAATACGCGGGAGAGCAGTACTTC.

V and J are TRBV6-4 and TRBJ1-6; TRBD1 matches at 9 bases. The CDR3 spans 14 residues. V lost 2 bases and J lost 9; bases outside the gene matches: 2. In germline, CDR1 is MRHNA, CDR2 SNTAGT. This chain's CDR3 is CASSDGGQGSPLHF. Here the CDR3 DNA reads TGTGCCAGCAGTGACGGGGGACAGGGTTCACCCCTCCACTTT.

The chain is built from TRBV4-2 and TRBJ2-1; TRBD2 aligns across 7 bases. V was pared by 2 bases and J by 5 bases, with 3 bases of the junction left unmatched. CDR1 is LGHNA and CDR2 is YNFKEQ in the germline V gene. The CDR3 sequence is 14 residues long. For the CDR3, the DNA is TGTGCCAGCAGCCAAAGCGGGGAAGACAATGAGCAGTTCTTC. It specifies CASSQSGEDNEQFF.